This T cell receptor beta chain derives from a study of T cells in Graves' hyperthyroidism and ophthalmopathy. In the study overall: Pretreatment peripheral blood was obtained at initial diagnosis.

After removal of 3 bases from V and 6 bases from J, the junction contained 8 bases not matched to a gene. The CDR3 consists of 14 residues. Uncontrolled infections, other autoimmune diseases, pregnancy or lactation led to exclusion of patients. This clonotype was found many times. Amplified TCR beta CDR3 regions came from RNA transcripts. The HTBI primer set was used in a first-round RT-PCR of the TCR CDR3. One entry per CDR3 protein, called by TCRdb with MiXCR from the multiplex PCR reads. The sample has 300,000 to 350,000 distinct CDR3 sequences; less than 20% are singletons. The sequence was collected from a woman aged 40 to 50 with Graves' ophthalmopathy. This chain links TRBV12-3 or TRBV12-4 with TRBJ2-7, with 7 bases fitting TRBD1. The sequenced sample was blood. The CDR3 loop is CASSFSDRAFEQYF. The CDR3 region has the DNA TGTGCCAGCAGTTTTAGCGACAGGGCATTCGAGCAGTACTTC.